Listed below are T cell receptor beta chains from one sample, sequenced in a study of T cells in Graves' hyperthyroidism and ophthalmopathy. TCRdb recomputed calls from the multiplex PCR reads with MiXCR, one row per CDR3 protein. The top ten hold about 14% of the sample, which has 250,000 to 300,000 distinct CDR3 sequences, 14% to 15% seen once. The sequencing input was blood. These receptors all stem from a woman in her thirties or forties with Graves' hyperthyroidism that later progressed to Graves' ophthalmopathy. Each CDR3 is given with its conserved first and last residue. D genes are given only for firm matches. For some rows the clone size is stated as once, few or many, or as a class when expanded; others skip it.

clone size	D gene	V gene	J gene	CDR3 length	CDR3 DNA	CDR3 protein
many	TRBD1	TRBV27	TRBJ1-1	15	TGTGCCAGCAAAGTCACTCCGACAGGGATCACTGAAGCTTTCTTT	CASKVTPTGITEAFF
-	-	TRBV11-2	TRBJ1-1	15	TGTGCCAGCAGCTTAGATTCGCGGCGGTGGACTGAAGCTTTCTTT	CASSLDSRRWTEAFF
many	-	TRBV3-1	TRBJ2-3	14	TGTGCCAGCAGCCAACGTACCTTCACAGATACGCAGTATTTT	CASSQRTFTDTQYF
few	-	TRBV25-1	TRBJ2-1	14	TGTGCCAGCAGTGAAGGGGGAACCTACAATGAGCAGTTCTTC	CASSEGGTYNEQFF
many	TRBD2	TRBV5-6	TRBJ2-1	23	TGTGCCAGCAGCTTGTCCTGGATTAGGGCTGGACTAGCGGGCTCACAGACCTACAATGAGCAGTTCTTC	CASSLSWIRAGLAGSQTYNEQFF
many	TRBD1	TRBV18	TRBJ1-1	15	TGTGCCAGCTCACCTCAGACAGGGGGGACGGCTGAAGCTTTCTTT	CASSPQTGGTAEAFF
many	TRBD2	TRBV14	TRBJ2-2	17	TGTGCCAGCAGCCAAGATCGAGCGGGGCTGAACACCGGGGAGCTGTTTTTT	CASSQDRAGLNTGELFF
many	-	TRBV27	TRBJ1-4	16	TGTGCCAGCAAGCATTTAGGGTCTGGGGCTAATGAAAAACTGTTTTTT	CASKHLGSGANEKLFF
many	TRBD2	TRBV3-1	TRBJ2-7	15	TGTGCCAGCAGCCAGGGGACTAGCGGACTCTACGAGCAGTACTTC	CASSQGTSGLYEQYF
many	TRBD2	TRBV9	TRBJ2-1	15	TGTGCCAGCAGCGTCACTAGCGGGAGTTGGAATGAGCAGTTCTTC	CASSVTSGSWNEQFF
many	TRBD2	TRBV7-9	TRBJ2-6	18	TGTGCCAGCAGCTCCGGACTAGCGGGAGGGCCTGGGGCCAACGTCCTGACTTTC	CASSSGLAGGPGANVLTF
medium-sized	-	TRBV28	TRBJ1-4	16	TGTGCCAGCAGTTTAATGCAGACAGACCCTAATGAAAAACTGTTTTTT	CASSLMQTDPNEKLFF
few	-	TRBV6-1	TRBJ1-1	16	TGTGCCAGCAACCTAGGTGTGTGGCAGCCGAACACTGAAGCTTTCTTT	CASNLGVWQPNTEAFF
-	TRBD1	TRBV10-3	TRBJ1-3	16	TGTGCCATCAGCGGGACAGGGGAATCCTCTGGAAACACCATATATTTT	CAISGTGESSGNTIYF
many	TRBD2	TRBV28	TRBJ2-7	18	TGTGCCAGCAGTTCTCTCAAACTAGCGGGAGGGAGGGCCTACGAGCAGTACTTC	CASSSLKLAGGRAYEQYF
many	-	TRBV11-2	TRBJ2-1	15	TGTGCCAGCAGCTTAGAAGGTTTTAGCCACAATGAGCAGTTCTTC	CASSLEGFSHNEQFF
many	TRBD2	TRBV15	TRBJ2-1	15	TGTGCCACCGCATACGCCGGGACTACCTACAATGAGCAGTTCTTC	CATAYAGTTYNEQFF
many	TRBD1	TRBV15	TRBJ2-5	14	TGTGCCACCAGCAGAGATGGGACAGGAGAGACCCAGTACTTC	CATSRDGTGETQYF
many	TRBD1	TRBV28	TRBJ1-1	15	TGTGCCAGCAGTTCGTGGTGGACAGGGGAAACTGAAGCTTTCTTT	CASSSWWTGETEAFF
many	-	TRBV27	TRBJ2-7	15	TGTGCCAGCAGTTTAGGCGGCGGGTACTCCTACGAGCAGTACTTC	CASSLGGGYSYEQYF
many	-	TRBV5-8	TRBJ2-1	15	TGTGCCAGCAGCTTGACGTGGGGCGCAAACAATGAGCAGTTCTTC	CASSLTWGANNEQFF
few	TRBD1	TRBV4-1	TRBJ1-2	16	TGCGCCAGCAGCCCAAGCGCGTCCAGGGGGCACTATGGCTACACCTTC	CASSPSASRGHYGYTF
-	-	TRBV11-2	TRBJ2-7	17	TGTGCCAGCACCATATCTCGAGGAACGGGTTTTACCTACGAGCAGTACTTC	CASTISRGTGFTYEQYF
few	TRBD2	TRBV5-1	TRBJ2-1	16	TGCGCCAGCAGCCCTGGACTAGCGGGAGCAGGCAATGAGCAGTTCTTC	CASSPGLAGAGNEQFF
-	-	TRBV12-3/TRBV12-4	TRBJ2-7	16	TGTGCCAGCAGTTTAGCGCGGCAACGGAGCTCCTACGAGCAGTACTTC	CASSLARQRSSYEQYF
-	-	TRBV28	TRBJ1-2	14	TGTGCCAGCAGTTTGGTAATGACTCGCTATGGCTACACCTTC	CASSLVMTRYGYTF
many	-	TRBV30	TRBJ2-5	15	TGTGCCTGGAGTGCCCTTGGACTCCCGCAAGAGACCCAGTACTTC	CAWSALGLPQETQYF
many	-	TRBV10-3	TRBJ1-1	19	TGTGCCATCAGTGAGCGCTACTTTTTGAGGCCCACTTTTTACACTGAAGCTTTCTTT	CAISERYFLRPTFYTEAFF
many	TRBD1	TRBV6-2/TRBV6-3	TRBJ2-1	15	TGTGCCAGCAGCGAACGGGACAGAGTCTACAATGAGCAGTTCTTC	CASSERDRVYNEQFF
many	-	TRBV6-5	TRBJ1-1	13	TGTGCCAGCAGTTACACCCAAGCCGGGCAAGCTTTCTTT	CASSYTQAGQAFF
many	TRBD1	TRBV15	TRBJ2-5	14	TGTGCCACGGGGACAGGGGGGTATGGGGAGACCCAGTACTTC	CATGTGGYGETQYF
many	-	TRBV19	TRBJ1-1	13	TGTGCCAGTAGTACGACAAGTCGGAGTGAAGCTTTCTTT	CASSTTSRSEAFF
-	-	TRBV28	TRBJ1-4	14	TGTGCCACCAAAACGGACATGTCGGTACAAAAACTGTTTTTT	CATKTDMSVQKLFF
many	TRBD1	TRBV27	TRBJ1-2	17	TGTGCCAGCACCAACTGGCCCAGGACAGGGAAATGGGATGGCTACACCTTC	CASTNWPRTGKWDGYTF
-	-	TRBV28	TRBJ1-2	15	TGTGCCAGCAGTTTTATGGGGGTCACTAACTATGGCTACACCTTC	CASSFMGVTNYGYTF
few	-	TRBV9	TRBJ2-2	14	TGTGCCAGCAGCCCAAGCCTGGGGACCGGGGAGCTGTTTTTT	CASSPSLGTGELFF
-	TRBD1	TRBV27	TRBJ1-1	15	TGTGCCACTTGGACAGGGGTTTCTTGGAACACTGAAGCTTTCTTT	CATWTGVSWNTEAFF
many	-	TRBV11-2	TRBJ2-7	16	TGTGCCAGCAGCTCTTTTAAGGGACTGCGAACCTACGAGCAGTACTTC	CASSSFKGLRTYEQYF
many	-	TRBV5-1	TRBJ2-1	15	TGCGCCAGCAGACACCATTCTGGCACGTACAATGAGCAGTTCTTC	CASRHHSGTYNEQFF
few	TRBD2	TRBV27	TRBJ2-7	16	TGTGCCAGCAGTCAGGGACTAGCGGGAGTTAAGTACGAGCAGTACTTC	CASSQGLAGVKYEQYF
many	TRBD2	TRBV28	TRBJ2-1	21	TGTGCCAGCAGCCCCCCACCGGGCCGAGCCGAACTGACTAGCGGGAGCAATGAGCAGTTCTTC	CASSPPPGRAELTSGSNEQFF
many	-	TRBV29-1	TRBJ1-1	15	TGCAGCGTTGAAGATAATTGGTCCCCGAGGGCTGAAGCTTTCTTT	CSVEDNWSPRAEAFF
-	-	TRBV5-1	TRBJ2-1	15	TGCGCCAGCAGCTTGGTGGGCAGGGCTGACAATGAGCAGTTCTTC	CASSLVGRADNEQFF
-	TRBD1	TRBV28	TRBJ1-1	19	TGTGCCAGCAGTTTTCCCGGACAGGGGGTAAGGAAGGAAAACACTGAAGCTTTCTTT	CASSFPGQGVRKENTEAFF
-	-	TRBV20-1	TRBJ1-1	13	TGCAGTGCCCCCTTGGGGGTGAGGACTGAAGCTTTCTTT	CSAPLGVRTEAFF
many	TRBD2	TRBV11-2	TRBJ2-1	17	TGTGCCAGCAGCAAAAGCGGGAGACGGTCAAGGTACAATGAGCAGTTCTTC	CASSKSGRRSRYNEQFF